These 19 T cell receptor beta chains share one sample of origin, sequenced in a study of blood T cell repertoires in COVID-19. The method was immunoSEQ multiplex PCR; TCRdb's version includes in-frame clones alone and lacks a portion of them. Here the sample spans 150,000 to 200,000 clones, 90% being singletons. Input material: peripheral blood. Receptor source: a man aged 50-59 years with acute or convalescent COVID-19.

The chain carries TRBV7-6 and TRBJ2-2; D is unresolved. The CDR3 spans 13 residues. Germline V gives CDR1 SGHVS, CDR2 FNYEAQ. Trimming took off 3 bases at V and 7 bases at J, with 9 bases between the two ends. The CDR3 DNA sequence: TGTGCCAGCAGCTTCAATGAGCACGGGGAGCTGTTTTTT. It is translated as CASSFNEHGELFF.

The chain combines TRBV18 with TRBJ1-3, with a weak D call TRBD1 (6 bases). Germline values: CDR1 KGHSH, CDR2 LQKENI. Deletions cut 3 bases from V and 0 bases from J, with 15 bases between. The CDR3 covers 17 residues. The CDR3 loop is CASSPRTGLSSGNTIYF. The DNA for the CDR3 is TGTGCCAGCTCACCCCGAACAGGGCTCAGCTCTGGAAACACCATATATTTT.

V usage is TRBV7-2 and J usage is TRBJ1-6; no definite D call. Germline V lookup: CDR1 SGHTA, CDR2 FQGNSA. The V gene lost 2 bases and the J gene lost 9 bases, with 11 bases spanning the gap. The CDR3 extends over 14 amino acids. CDR3 DNA sequence: TGTGCCAGCAGCTTAACAGTTTTAGGTTCACCCCTCCACTTT. It is translated as CASSLTVLGSPLHF.

The J gene is TRBJ2-7, the V gene TRBV6-2 or TRBV6-3, with D perhaps matching TRBD2 (5 bases). The V gene lost 0 bases and the J gene lost 2 bases, with 11 bases spanning the gap. The length of the CDR3 is 15 residues. From germline, CDR1 is MNHEY and CDR2 SVGEGT. For the CDR3, the DNA is TGTGCCAGCAGTTACTCGACGGACGGGACCTACGAGCAGTACGTC. Amino acid sequence: CASSYSTDGTYEQYV.

This chain joins TRBV7-3 and TRBJ1-1; D perhaps matches TRBD1 (5 bases). CDR1 and CDR2 from the germline V gene are SGHTA and FQGTGA. V was cut by 5 bases and J by 0 bases, with 7 bases left in between. This CDR3 is built from 13 residues. The CDR3 here is CASSPTVNTEAFF. DNA for the CDR3: TGTGCCAGCAGCCCGACAGTGAACACTGAAGCTTTCTTT.

The chain recombines TRBV7-2 with TRBJ2-1; TRBD1 aligns across 8 bases. Germline lookup yields CDR1 SGHTA and CDR2 FQGNSA. The CDR3 sequence is 14 residues long. Trimming took 6 bases from V and 6 from J; bases not matched to a gene: 7. The CDR3 DNA is TGTGCCAGCAGTCCGGGACAGGCCCCCAATGAGCAGTTCTTC. It yields the protein CASSPGQAPNEQFF.

The chain has TRBV7-8 and TRBJ1-1; D possibly corresponds to TRBD1 (5 bases). In germline, CDR1 is SGHVS, CDR2 FQNEAQ. V lost 5 bases and J 3 bases, leaving 10 bases between the germline ends. The CDR3 has 13 amino acids. The CDR3, as DNA: TGTGCCAGCAGCCCAGGGACTTACACTGAAGCTTTCTTT. Residues: CASSPGTYTEAFF. Using reference TRBV7-8 and TRBJ1-1 for the parts outside the CDR3, the full variable domain is GAGVSQSPRYKVAKRGQDVALRCDPISGHVSLFWYQQALGQGPEFLTYFQNEAQLDKSGLPSDRFFAERPEGSVSTLKIQRTQQEDSAVYLCASSPGTYTEAFFGQGTRLTVV.

This rearrangement joins TRBV18 to TRBJ2-2; D unresolved. V was cut by 3 bases and J by 5 bases, with 16 bases left in between. The CDR3 spans 16 residues. The V gene's germline CDR1 is KGHSH and CDR2 LQKENI. CDR3 sequence: CASSPVLAGLTGELFF. The CDR3 nucleotides read TGTGCCAGCTCACCGGTCCTTGCCGGGTTAACCGGGGAGCTGTTTTTT. Complete variable domain (other parts from reference TRBV18 and TRBJ2-2): NAGVMQNPRHLVRRRGQEARLRCSPMKGHSHVYWYRQLPEEGLKFMVYLQKENIIDESGMPKERFSAEFPKEGPSILRIQQVVRGDSAAYFCASSPVLAGLTGELFFGEGSRLTVL.

This rearrangement joins TRBV6-5 to TRBJ1-2, with 8 nucleotides matching TRBD1. V was pared by 4 bases and J by 4 bases, with 5 bases of the junction left unmatched. CDR3 length: 14 residues. The V gene's germline CDR1 is MNHEY and CDR2 SVGAGI. The CDR3 region is CASSSQGALYGYTF. CDR3 DNA: TGTGCCAGCAGTTCTCAGGGGGCACTCTATGGCTACACCTTC.

V usage is TRBV3-1 (or the pseudogene TRBV3-2) and J usage is TRBJ2-3; 14 positions match TRBD2. CDR1 and CDR2 (germline): LGHDT, YNNKEL (reference sequence). The J segment lost 0 bases and the V segment lost 0 bases, leaving 11 bases of the junction unmatched. This CDR3 is built from 21 residues. Here the CDR3 DNA reads TGTGCCAGCAGCCAAGACCGACACCCGGGACTAGCGGGGGAGAGCACAGATACGCAGTATTTT. The encoded protein is CASSQDRHPGLAGESTDTQYF.

This clone has a single count. CDR3 loop: CATSRVGSDGYTF. The CDR3 bases are TGTGCCACCAGCAGAGTCGGGTCTGATGGCTACACCTTC. The V gene is TRBV15, the J gene TRBJ1-2; D ambiguous. Germline CDR1 LNHNV, CDR2 YYDKDF (reference sequence). V was pared by 1 base and J by 6 bases, with 9 bases between. This CDR3 spans 13 amino acids. The full variable domain, rest sourced from reference TRBV15 and TRBJ1-2, is DAMVIQNPRYQVTQFGKPVTLSCSQTLNHNVMYWYQQKSSQAPKLLFHYYDKDFNNEADTPDNFQSRRPNTSFCFLDIRSPGLGDTAMYLCATSRVGSDGYTFGSGTRLTVV.

This clone was seen just once. This chain uses TRBV6-2 or TRBV6-3 with TRBJ2-2; TRBD2 matches at 7 bases. This CDR3 is 16 amino acids long. The V segment lost 2 bases and the J segment 1 base; nucleotides outside the gene matches: 4. The germline CDR1 and CDR2 sequences are MNHEY and SVGEGT. For the CDR3, the DNA is TGTGCCAGCAGTTACGGCGGGAGAGGGAACACCGGGGAGCTGTTTTTT. This encodes CASSYGGRGNTGELFF.

The chain couples TRBV7-3 to TRBJ2-5; TRBD1 matches 9 bases. With 3 bases clipped from V and 1 base from J, the junction kept 3 bases outside the gene matches. The CDR3 consists of 15 residues. Per germline, CDR1 SGHTA and CDR2 FQGTGA. CDR3 region: CASSFSTGGQETQYF. CDR3 coding DNA: TGTGCCAGCAGCTTTTCGACAGGGGGCCAAGAGACCCAGTACTTC.

The chain joins TRBV6-4 to TRBJ2-2, with 9 bases that match TRBD2. Germline values: CDR1 MRHNA, CDR2 SNTAGT. CDR3 length equals 20 residues. V lost 2 bases, J lost 6 bases, and 19 bases stayed unmatched. The CDR3 DNA follows: TGTGCCAGCAGTGACCTTGGGGGAGGCGGGAGGGCCACCCCCGCCGGGGAGCTGTTTTTT. It yields the protein CASSDLGGGGRATPAGELFF.

The chain combines TRBV4-1 with TRBJ2-3; 7 bases are shared with TRBD2. V lost 0 bases to trimming and J lost 1 base; unmatched junction nucleotides: 7. Germline CDR1 MGHRA, CDR2 YSYEKL. The CDR3 is 17 amino acids. CDR3 sequence: CASSQDKYLAGTDTQYF. The CDR3 DNA is TGCGCCAGCAGCCAAGATAAGTACCTAGCGGGCACAGATACGCAGTATTTT.

This clone was observed many times. The rearrangement links TRBV7-2 to TRBJ2-7, with 7 bases aligning to TRBD2. This CDR3 region has 12 residues. The J segment lost 6 bases and the V segment lost 5 bases, leaving 4 bases of the junction unmatched. Germline values: CDR1 SGHTA, CDR2 FQGNSA. The CDR3 nucleotides are TGTGCCAGCAGCAAGGGGAGGGTCGAGCAGTACTTC. Translation: CASSKGRVEQYF.

V is TRBV30 and J is TRBJ2-1; 7 bases are shared with TRBD2. J gave up 0 bases and V 5 bases, and 4 bases lay outside the gene matches. This CDR3 comprises 14 residues. Germline CDR1 reads GTSNPN; CDR2 reads SVGIG (reference sequence). The CDR3 protein is CAWGSGASYNEQFF. The CDR3 DNA sequence: TGTGCCTGGGGCAGCGGGGCCTCCTACAATGAGCAGTTCTTC.

The chain links TRBV3-1 (or the pseudogene TRBV3-2) to TRBJ2-5; D is possibly TRBD2 (6 bases). CDR1 is LGHDT and CDR2 is YNNKEL in the germline V gene (reference sequence). V shed 0 bases and J shed 5 bases, with 10 bases lying between them. The CDR3 totals 14 residues. The DNA of the CDR3 is TGTGCCAGCAGCCAAGATGTCCTAGCGGAGACCCAGTACTTC. It is translated as CASSQDVLAETQYF.

This clone occurred once. This chain connects TRBV7-9 to TRBJ2-5; 9 bases are a match to TRBD1. This CDR3 comprises 16 residues. V was clipped by 5 bases and J by 1 base; unmatched bases: 8. Germline CDR1 SEHNR, CDR2 FQNEAQ (reference sequence). CDR3 in amino acids: CASSPEQGARQETQYF. Here the CDR3 DNA reads TGTGCCAGCAGCCCAGAACAGGGGGCCCGCCAAGAGACCCAGTACTTC.